This record covers a single T cell receptor beta chain. The sample belongs to a study of blood T cell repertoires in COVID-19. On the study more broadly: T cells, B-cell-depleted T cells, or PBMCs supplied cDNA or gDNA.

In the original analysis: Amplification with reference gene primers provided the estimates of nucleated cell counts. Repertoires were generated with immunoSEQ multiplex PCR, while TCRdb's copy carries only in-frame clones and drops some. Clonal size and the V and J genes are those of that table, whereas D and trimming came from the DNA. The sample includes over 65,000 clones, roughly three quarters of them seen just once. The trim removed 5 bases at V and 1 base at J, leaving 8 bases unmatched. Germline CDR1 MNHEY, CDR2 SVGAGI. The CDR3 extends over 15 amino acids. This chain connects TRBV6-5 to TRBJ2-7; 7 nucleotides match TRBD1. The clonotype originates from a man aged 55 to 69 with COVID-19, enrolled during active disease. Source material: peripheral blood. Here the CDR3 DNA reads TGTGCCAGCAGTCCAAAACCGGGACAGTCCTACGAGCAGTACTTC. Translating it yields CASSPKPGQSYEQYF.